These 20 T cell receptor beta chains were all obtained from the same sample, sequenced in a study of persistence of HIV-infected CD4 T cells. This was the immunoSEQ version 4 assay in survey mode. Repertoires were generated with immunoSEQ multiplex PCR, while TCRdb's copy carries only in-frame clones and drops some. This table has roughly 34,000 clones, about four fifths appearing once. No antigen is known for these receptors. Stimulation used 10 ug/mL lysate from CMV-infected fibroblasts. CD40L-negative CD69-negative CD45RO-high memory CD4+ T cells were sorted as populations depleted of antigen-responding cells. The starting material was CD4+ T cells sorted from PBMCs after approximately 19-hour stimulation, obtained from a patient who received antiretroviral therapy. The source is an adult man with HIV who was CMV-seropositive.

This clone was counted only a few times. The CDR3, as DNA: TGTGCCAGCAGCTTAGTGAGGGGTAGTTATGGCTACACCTTC. Its protein is CASSLVRGSYGYTF. The chain is built from TRBV7-8 and TRBJ1-2; possible D gene TRBD1, 5 bases. Germline assignment: CDR1 SGHVS and CDR2 FQNEAQ. The CDR3 runs to 14 residues. V was shortened by 1 base and J by 5 bases, with 11 bases between the two germline ends.

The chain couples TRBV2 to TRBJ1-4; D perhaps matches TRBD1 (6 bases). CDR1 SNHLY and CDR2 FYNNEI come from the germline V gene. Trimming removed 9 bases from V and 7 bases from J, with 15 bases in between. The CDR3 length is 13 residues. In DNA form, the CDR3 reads TGTGCCAGAGGGGGGCAGGGAGGTGAAAAACTGTTTTTT. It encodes CARGGQGGEKLFF.

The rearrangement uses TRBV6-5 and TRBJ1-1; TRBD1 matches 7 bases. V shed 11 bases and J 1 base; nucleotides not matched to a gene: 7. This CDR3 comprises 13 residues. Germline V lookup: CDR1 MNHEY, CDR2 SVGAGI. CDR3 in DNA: TGTGCCGGCCGGGGACAGTCGAACACTGAAGCTTTCTTT. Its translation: CAGRGQSNTEAFF.

CDR3 sequence (DNA): TGCGCCAGCAGCCAGCCGGGACTAGCCATGGCGGCGGATACGCAGTATTTT. Translation gives CASSQPGLAMAADTQYF. V is TRBV5-1 and J is TRBJ2-3, with 9 positions matching TRBD2. Germline V CDR1 and CDR2: SGHRS, YFSETQ. J gave up 6 bases and V 4 bases, and 15 bases lay outside the gene matches. The CDR3 covers 17 residues.

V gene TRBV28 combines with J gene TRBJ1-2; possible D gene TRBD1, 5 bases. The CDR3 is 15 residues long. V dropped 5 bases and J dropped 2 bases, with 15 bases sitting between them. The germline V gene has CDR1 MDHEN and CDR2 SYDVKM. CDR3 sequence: CASSTRGSRNYGYTF. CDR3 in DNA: TGTGCCAGCAGTACGAGGGGATCTCGAAACTATGGCTACACCTTC.

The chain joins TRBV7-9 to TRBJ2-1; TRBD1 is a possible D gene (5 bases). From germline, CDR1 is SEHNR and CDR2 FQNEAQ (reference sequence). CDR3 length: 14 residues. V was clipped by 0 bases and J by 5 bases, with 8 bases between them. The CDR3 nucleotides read TGTGCCAGCAGCTTAGCCACAGGAGACAATGAGCAGTTCTTC. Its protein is CASSLATGDNEQFF.

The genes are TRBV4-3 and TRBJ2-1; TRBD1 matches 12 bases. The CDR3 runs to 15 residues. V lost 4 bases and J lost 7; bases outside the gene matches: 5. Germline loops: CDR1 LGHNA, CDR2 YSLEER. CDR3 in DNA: TGCGCCAGCAGCCCGCGGGACAGGGGGCTAAATGAGCAGTTCTTC. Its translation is CASSPRDRGLNEQFF.

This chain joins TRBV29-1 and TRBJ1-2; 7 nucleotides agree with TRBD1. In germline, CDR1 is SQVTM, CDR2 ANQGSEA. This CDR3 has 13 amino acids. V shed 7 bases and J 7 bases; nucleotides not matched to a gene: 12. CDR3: CSAISDRVGGYTF. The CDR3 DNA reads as TGCAGCGCGATCAGCGACAGGGTCGGTGGCTACACCTTC.

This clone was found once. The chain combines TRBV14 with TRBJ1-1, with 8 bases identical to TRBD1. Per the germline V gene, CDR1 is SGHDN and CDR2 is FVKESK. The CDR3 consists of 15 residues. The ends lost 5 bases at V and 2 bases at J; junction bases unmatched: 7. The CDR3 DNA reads TGTGCCAGCAGCAAAAATGGACAGGGTAACACTGAAGCTTTCTTT. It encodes CASSKNGQGNTEAFF. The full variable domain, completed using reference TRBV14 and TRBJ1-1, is EAGVTQFPSHSVIEKGQTVTLRCDPISGHDNLYWYRRVMGKEIKFLLHFVKESKQDESGMPNNRFLAERTGGTYSTLKVQPAELEDSGVYFCASSKNGQGNTEAFFGQGTRLTVV.

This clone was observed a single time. The CDR3 nucleotides read TGTGCCACCAGTGGCCGGGACAGGAGGGGCTCCTACGAGCAGTACTTC. It yields the protein CATSGRDRRGSYEQYF. J is TRBJ2-7 and V is TRBV24-1; 8 bases map to TRBD1. Germline lookup yields CDR1 KGHDR and CDR2 SFDVKD. J was trimmed by 0 bases and V by 5 bases; bases with no gene match: 8. This CDR3 is built from 16 residues.

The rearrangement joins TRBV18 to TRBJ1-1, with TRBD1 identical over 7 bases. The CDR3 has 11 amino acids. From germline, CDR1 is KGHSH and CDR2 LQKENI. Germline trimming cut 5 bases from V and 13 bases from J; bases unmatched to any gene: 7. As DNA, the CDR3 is TGTGCCAGCTCATCGACCTACAGGGGTTTCTTT. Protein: CASSSTYRGFF.

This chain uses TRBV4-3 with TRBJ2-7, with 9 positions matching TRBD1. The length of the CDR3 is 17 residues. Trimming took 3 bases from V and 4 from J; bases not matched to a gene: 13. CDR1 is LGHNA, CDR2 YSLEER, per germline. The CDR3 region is CASSQGESGTGSYEQYF. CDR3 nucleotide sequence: TGCGCCAGCAGCCAGGGGGAGTCCGGGACAGGGTCTTACGAGCAGTACTTC.

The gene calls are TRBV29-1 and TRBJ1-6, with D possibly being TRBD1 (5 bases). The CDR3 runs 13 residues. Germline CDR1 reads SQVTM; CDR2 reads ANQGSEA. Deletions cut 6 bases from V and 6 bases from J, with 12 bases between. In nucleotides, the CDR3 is TGCAGCGTACAGACAGCACCTAATTCACCCCTCCACTTT. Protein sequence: CSVQTAPNSPLHF.

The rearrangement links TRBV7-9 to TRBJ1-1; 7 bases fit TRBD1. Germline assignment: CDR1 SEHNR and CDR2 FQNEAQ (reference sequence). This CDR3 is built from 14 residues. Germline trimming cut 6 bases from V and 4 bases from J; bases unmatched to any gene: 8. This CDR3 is CASSRIEGATEAFF. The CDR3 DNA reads TGTGCCAGCAGTCGTATCGAGGGGGCCACTGAAGCTTTCTTT. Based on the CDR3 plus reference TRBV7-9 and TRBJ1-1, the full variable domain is DTGVSQNPRHKITKRGQNVTFRCDPISEHNRLYWYRQTLGQGPEFLTYFQNEAQLEKSRLLSDRFSAERPKGSFSTLEIQRTEQGDSAMYLCASSRIEGATEAFFGQGTRLTVV.

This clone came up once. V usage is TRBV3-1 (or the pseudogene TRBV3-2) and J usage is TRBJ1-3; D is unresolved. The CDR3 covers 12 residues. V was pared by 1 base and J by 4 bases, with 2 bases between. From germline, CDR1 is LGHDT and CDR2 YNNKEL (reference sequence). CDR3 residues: CASSQAGNTIYF. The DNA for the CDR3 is TGTGCCAGCAGCCAAGCCGGAAACACCATATATTTT.

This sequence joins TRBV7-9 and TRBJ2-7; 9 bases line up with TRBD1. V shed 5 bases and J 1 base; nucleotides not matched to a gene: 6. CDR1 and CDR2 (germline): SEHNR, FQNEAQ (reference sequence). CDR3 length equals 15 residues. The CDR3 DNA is TGTGCCAGCAGCCGACAGGGGGTGACGTCCTACGAGCAGTACTTC. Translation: CASSRQGVTSYEQYF.

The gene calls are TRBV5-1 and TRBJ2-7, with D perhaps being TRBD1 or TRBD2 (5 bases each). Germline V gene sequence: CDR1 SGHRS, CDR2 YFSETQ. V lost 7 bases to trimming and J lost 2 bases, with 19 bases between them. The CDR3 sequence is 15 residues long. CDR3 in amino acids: CASSTGTIPAYEQYF. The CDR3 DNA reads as TGCGCCAGCTCTACCGGGACCATACCCGCCTACGAGCAGTACTTC.

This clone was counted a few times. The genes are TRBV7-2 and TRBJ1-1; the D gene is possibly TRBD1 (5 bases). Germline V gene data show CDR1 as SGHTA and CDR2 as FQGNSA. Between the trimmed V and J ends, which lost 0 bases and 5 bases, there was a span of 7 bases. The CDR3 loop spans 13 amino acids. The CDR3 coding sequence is TGTGCCAGCAGCTTAGCGGAGGGGACTGAAGCTTTCTTT. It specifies CASSLAEGTEAFF.

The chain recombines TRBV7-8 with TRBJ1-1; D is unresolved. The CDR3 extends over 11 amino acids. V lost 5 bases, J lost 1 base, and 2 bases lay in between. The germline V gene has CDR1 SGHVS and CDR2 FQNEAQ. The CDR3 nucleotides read TGTGCCAGCAGCCAGAACACTGAAGCTTTCTTT. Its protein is CASSQNTEAFF.

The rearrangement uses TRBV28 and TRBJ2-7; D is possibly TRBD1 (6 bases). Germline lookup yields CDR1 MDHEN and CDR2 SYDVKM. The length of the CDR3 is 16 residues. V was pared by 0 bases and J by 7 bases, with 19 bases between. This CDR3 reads CASSLWAGTSGDEQYF. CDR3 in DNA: TGTGCCAGCAGTTTATGGGCCGGGACATCGGGCGATGAGCAGTACTTC.